The 29 T cell receptor beta chains presented below share a single source sample, sequenced in a study of cytomegalovirus exposure and HLA in healthy donors. Researchers ran the PCR with 60 Vbeta and 13 Jbeta primers. Clones were read by immunoSEQ multiplex PCR, and TCRdb kept only the in-frame ones, dropping some. This table holds around 190,000 clones, approximately 86% found once. Sequencing was carried out using PBMCs. These receptors were taken from a woman between 25 and 40 years old in good health and CMV-seronegative.

Regarding this clone: At one end the junction does not follow the germline gene, possibly because of a read error. The V and J genes are TRBV20-1 and TRBJ2-5; D remains unclear. The CDR3 sequence is 8 residues long. CDR1 and CDR2 (germline): DFQATT, SNEGSKA (reference sequence). CDR3 in DNA: TGCAGTGCTAGAGCACAAAACTTC. This codes for CSARAQNF.

This clone was detected only once. V usage is TRBV7-3 and J usage is TRBJ2-7; D call uncertain. CDR3 length: 13 amino acids. CDR1 SGHTA and CDR2 FQGTGA come from the germline V gene. V lost 2 bases to trimming and J lost 3 bases, with 8 bases between them. The CDR3 bases are TGTGCCAGCAGCTTACTAGTGCGCTACGAGCAGTACTTC. This gives the protein CASSLLVRYEQYF.

V is TRBV9 and J is TRBJ2-2; D possibly corresponds to TRBD1 (5 bases). Looked up from germline, CDR1 is SGDLS and CDR2 is YYNGEE. With 0 bases removed from V and 4 bases from J, the gap between germline ends came to 7 bases. CDR3 size: 14 residues. DNA for the CDR3: TGTGCCAGCAGCGTAGCAGGGCCCACCGGGGAGCTGTTTTTT. It is translated as CASSVAGPTGELFF.

V usage is TRBV7-9 and J usage is TRBJ2-7, with a weak D call TRBD2 (6 bases). There are 15 residues in the CDR3. CDR1 is SEHNR and CDR2 is FQNEAQ in the germline V gene (reference sequence). V was trimmed by 3 bases and J by 0 bases, leaving 12 bases between them. The CDR3 sequence is CASSFFSGSSYEQYF. As DNA, the CDR3 is TGTGCCAGCAGCTTCTTCAGCGGGTCCTCCTACGAGCAGTACTTC.

V usage is TRBV7-2 and J usage is TRBJ2-7, with 7 bases fitting TRBD2. The J segment lost 3 bases and the V segment lost 5 bases, leaving 7 bases of the junction unmatched. The germline V gene has CDR1 SGHTA and CDR2 FQGNSA. CDR3 length: 14 amino acids. CDR3 sequence reads: CASSPGLVFYEQYF. In DNA form, the CDR3 reads TGTGCCAGCAGCCCCGGACTAGTTTTCTACGAGCAGTACTTC.

V and J are TRBV6-1 and TRBJ2-1; D not resolved. Looked up from germline, CDR1 is MNHNS and CDR2 is SASEGT. The CDR3 has 11 amino acids. Trimming left V 3 bases short and J 6 bases short, with 3 bases between. The CDR3 sequence: CASSDLNEQFF. CDR3 sequence (DNA): TGTGCCAGCAGTGACCTCAATGAGCAGTTCTTC.

The V gene is TRBV13, the J gene TRBJ2-7, with TRBD1 as a possible D gene (6 bases). Per the germline V gene, CDR1 is PRHDT and CDR2 is FYEKMQ (reference sequence). The V end lost 2 bases, the J end lost 6 bases, and 14 bases lay between the germline ends. This CDR3 spans 14 amino acids. The CDR3: CASSLRQGSGEQYF. CDR3 sequence (DNA): TGTGCCAGCAGCTTAAGGCAGGGGTCTGGCGAGCAGTACTTC. Supplemented by reference TRBV13 and TRBJ2-7, the full variable domain reads AAGVIQSPRHLIKEKRETATLKCYPIPRHDTVYWYQQGPGQDPQFLISFYEKMQSDKGSIPDRFSAQQFSDYHSELNMSSLELGDSALYFCASSLRQGSGEQYFGPGTRLTVT.

The gene calls are TRBV6-1 and TRBJ2-3; D is perhaps TRBD1 (6 bases). The CDR3 totals 13 residues. V lost 2 bases and J 8 bases, leaving 11 bases between the germline ends. Germline V gives CDR1 MNHNS, CDR2 SASEGT. As DNA, the CDR3 is TGTGCCAGCAGTGAAAGGGACACGGGTACGCAGTATTTT. This translates into CASSERDTGTQYF.

Note on this clone: The same CDR3 also results from other DNA sequences found in this sample. The chain recombines TRBV5-1 with TRBJ2-2, with no clear D. V was clipped by 0 bases and J by 6 bases, with 12 bases between them. The CDR3 has 15 residues. Germline V CDR1 and CDR2: SGHRS, YFSETQ. CDR3 sequence reads: CASSLGHPGAGELFF. CDR3 sequence (DNA): TGCGCCAGCAGCTTGGGACACCCAGGCGCCGGGGAGCTGTTTTTT.

The gene calls are TRBV5-1 and TRBJ1-1, with a weak D call TRBD1 (5 bases). Germline V gene sequence: CDR1 SGHRS, CDR2 YFSETQ. With 1 base removed from V and 0 bases from J, the gap between germline ends came to 7 bases. The CDR3 loop spans 14 amino acids. The CDR3 loop reads CASSLTGMNTEAFF. CDR3 in DNA: TGCGCCAGCAGCTTGACAGGAATGAACACTGAAGCTTTCTTT.

The count of this clone is one. The chain joins TRBV28 to TRBJ2-5; 7 nucleotides line up with TRBD1. The germline V gene encodes CDR1 MDHEN and CDR2 SYDVKM. The CDR3 covers 14 residues. V lost 4 bases to trimming and J lost 5 bases; unmatched junction nucleotides: 7. Here the CDR3 reads CASSSRGGAETQYF. DNA of the CDR3: TGTGCCAGCAGTTCAAGAGGGGGCGCGGAGACCCAGTACTTC.

The chain uses TRBV5-3 and TRBJ1-2; D not certain. TRBV5-3 is filed as an ORF, its function uncertain. Deletions cut 5 bases from V and 0 bases from J, with 14 bases between. The CDR3 consists of 15 residues. CDR3 residues: CARRSRIESNYGYTF. DNA for the CDR3: TGTGCCAGAAGATCCAGGATTGAGTCTAACTATGGCTACACCTTC.

V gene TRBV6-5 combines with J gene TRBJ2-3; D is ambiguous. The CDR3 contains 13 residues. CDR1 is MNHEY, CDR2 SVGAGI, per germline. V lost 2 bases, J lost 6 bases, and 9 bases lay in between. The CDR3 sequence is CASSYNEVDTQYF. The CDR3 DNA is TGTGCCAGCAGTTACAATGAGGTGGATACGCAGTATTTT.

This chain joins TRBV19 and TRBJ2-7; possibly TRBD1 for D (5 bases). The V end was cut by 4 bases, the J end by 6 bases, with 19 bases between. CDR3 length equals 15 residues. Germline V gene sequence: CDR1 LNHDA, CDR2 SQIVND (reference sequence). CDR3 bases: TGTGCCAGTAGTAAGTTAGGGGAAGGCAGAGTCGAGCAGTACTTC. Protein sequence: CASSKLGEGRVEQYF.

This chain uses TRBV27 with TRBJ2-7; 9 nucleotides agree with TRBD1. CDR1 is MNHEY, CDR2 SMNVEV, per germline (reference sequence). This CDR3 is 14 amino acids long. The junction had 2 bases not matched to a gene; V was cut back by 3 bases and J by 2 bases. CDR3 DNA: TGTGCCAGCAGTTTGGGGGACAGGGCCTACGAGCAGTACTTC. It codes for CASSLGDRAYEQYF.

The CDR3 region is CASTEWRQYF. The CDR3 bases are TGTGCCAGCACTGAATGGAGGCAGTACTTC. This chain links TRBV21-1 with TRBJ2-7; TRBD2, the D gene given by the table, was not confirmed from the DNA. TRBV21-1 is recorded as a pseudogene. The CDR3 length is 10 residues.

V usage is TRBV6-6 and J usage is TRBJ2-7; D is unresolved. Trimming cost V 3 bases and J 2 bases, with 8 bases left between them. This CDR3 comprises 13 residues. The V gene's germline CDR1 is MNHNY and CDR2 SVGAGI (reference sequence). The CDR3: CASSYQAPYEQYF. The CDR3 DNA reads as TGTGCCAGCAGTTATCAGGCCCCCTACGAGCAGTACTTC.

The chain links TRBV6-1 to TRBJ2-1, with no clear D. The V end was cut by 6 bases, the J end by 1 base, with 13 bases between. CDR1 MNHNS and CDR2 SASEGT come from the germline V gene. The CDR3 is 15 amino acids. CDR3 sequence (DNA): TGTGCCAGCAGCTTCCCTAGGCAGTCCTACAATGAGCAGTTCTTC. The encoded protein is CASSFPRQSYNEQFF.

The chain links TRBV18 to TRBJ1-1; 7 nucleotides match TRBD1. CDR1 is KGHSH and CDR2 is LQKENI in the germline V gene. V was pared by 3 bases and J by 6 bases, with 4 bases of the junction left unmatched. This CDR3 region has 13 residues. The DNA for the CDR3 is TGTGCCAGCTCACCTGGCAGGGGGGCTGAAGCTTTCTTT. Translated: CASSPGRGAEAFF.

The chain recombines TRBV4-1 with TRBJ2-5, with a weak D call TRBD2 (6 bases). V shed 4 bases and J shed 4 bases, with 16 bases lying between them. Germline V lookup: CDR1 MGHRA, CDR2 YSYEKL. CDR3 length equals 15 residues. The CDR3 here is CASSPVGGNRETQYF. The DNA of the CDR3 is TGCGCCAGCAGCCCTGTGGGCGGGAACCGAGAGACCCAGTACTTC.

This clone has just one count. The V gene is TRBV2, the J gene TRBJ2-3; 10 nucleotides line up with TRBD2. The J segment lost 3 bases and the V segment lost 5 bases, leaving 5 bases of the junction unmatched. Germline V gene sequence: CDR1 SNHLY, CDR2 FYNNEI. This CDR3 has 15 amino acids. CDR3 DNA: TGTGCCAGCAGTTCCGGGACTAGCGAAACAGATACGCAGTATTTT. As protein: CASSSGTSETDTQYF.

The V gene is TRBV4-1, the J gene TRBJ2-7, with 11 bases that match TRBD2. V lost 3 bases, J lost 10 bases, and 14 bases stayed unmatched. The CDR3 length is 16 residues. Germline-derived CDR1 and CDR2 are MGHRA and YSYEKL. CDR3 sequence reads: CASSQAGTGTSGLQYF. The CDR3, as DNA: TGCGCCAGCAGCCAGGCCGGAACCGGGACTAGCGGCCTTCAGTACTTC.

The rearrangement uses TRBV29-1 and TRBJ1-3, with a possible D match to TRBD1 (5 bases). The CDR3 is 15 residues long. The germline CDR1 and CDR2 sequences are SQVTM and ANQGSEA. Trimming took off 6 bases at V and 0 bases at J, with 15 bases between the two ends. The DNA for the CDR3 is TGCAGCGTCTCACTTCGACAGATCTCTGGAAACACCATATATTTT. Its translation is CSVSLRQISGNTIYF.

This clone has only a few counts. V gene TRBV7-2 combines with J gene TRBJ2-1, with TRBD2 identical over 7 bases. Unmatched junction bases numbered 11, after V lost 7 bases and J lost 2 bases. Germline V lookup: CDR1 SGHTA, CDR2 FQGNSA. The CDR3 contains 16 residues. Here the CDR3 DNA reads TGTGCCAGCACCGAACCGGGACTAACAACCTACAATGAGCAGTTCTTC. Translating gives CASTEPGLTTYNEQFF.

The V and J genes are TRBV27 and TRBJ2-2; 8 positions match TRBD2. With V trimmed by 5 bases and J by 3 bases, 8 bases remained unmatched. Germline assignment: CDR1 MNHEY and CDR2 SMNVEV (reference sequence). The CDR3 spans 16 residues. The CDR3 nucleotides are TGTGCCAGCAGTACTGGACTAGCTAGGGACACCGGGGAGCTGTTTTTT. This sequence encodes CASSTGLARDTGELFF.

This chain connects TRBV5-1 to TRBJ1-1; 9 nucleotides agree with TRBD1. Germline V gene sequence: CDR1 SGHRS, CDR2 YFSETQ. V gave up 1 base and J gave up 6 bases; unmatched junction bases: 7. CDR3 length: 15 amino acids. This chain's CDR3 is CASSLIDRGGAEAFF. CDR3 in DNA: TGCGCCAGCAGCTTGATCGACAGGGGGGGGGCTGAAGCTTTCTTT.

J is TRBJ2-3 and V is TRBV28; D unresolved. CDR1 and CDR2 from the germline V gene are MDHEN and SYDVKM. The V end lost 5 bases, the J end lost 0 bases, and 9 bases lay between the germline ends. CDR3 length equals 14 residues. The CDR3 here is CASSQTPSTDTQYF. The CDR3 DNA is TGTGCCAGCAGTCAGACACCTAGCACAGATACGCAGTATTTT.

The rearrangement links TRBV5-1 to TRBJ2-2, with D perhaps TRBD2 (5 bases). The CDR3 loop spans 16 amino acids. V lost 2 bases and J lost 5, with 16 bases in between. Per the germline V gene, CDR1 is SGHRS and CDR2 is YFSETQ. CDR3 in DNA: TGCGCCAGCAGCTTTGGCGGGCACGAGAGGACCGGGGAGCTGTTTTTT. This translates into CASSFGGHERTGELFF.

V is TRBV10-3 and J is TRBJ2-1; weak D call: TRBD1 (5 bases). From germline, CDR1 is ENHRY and CDR2 SYGVKD. CDR3 length equals 12 residues. Trimming left V 10 bases short and J 2 bases short, with 9 bases between. The CDR3 nucleotides read TGTGCCACCGCGGACACCTACAATGAGCAGTTCTTC. Protein sequence: CATADTYNEQFF.